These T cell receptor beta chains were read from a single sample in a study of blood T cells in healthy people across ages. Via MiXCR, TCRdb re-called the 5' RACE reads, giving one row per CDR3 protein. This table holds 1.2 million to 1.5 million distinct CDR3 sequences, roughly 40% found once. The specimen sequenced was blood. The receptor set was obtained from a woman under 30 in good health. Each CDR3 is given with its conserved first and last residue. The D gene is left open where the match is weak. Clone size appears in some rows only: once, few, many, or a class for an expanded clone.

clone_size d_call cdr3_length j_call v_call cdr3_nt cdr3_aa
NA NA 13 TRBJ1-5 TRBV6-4 TGTGCCAGCAGGAGACAGCCCAATCAGCCCCAGCATTTT CASRRQPNQPQHF
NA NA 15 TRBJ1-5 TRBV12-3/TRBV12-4 TGTGCCAGCAGTCCGGACGGAGATAGCAATCAGCCCCAGCATTTT CASSPDGDSNQPQHF
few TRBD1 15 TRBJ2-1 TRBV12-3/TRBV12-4 TGTGCCAGCAGGTCAAGCAGACAGGGGGCAAATGAGCAGTTCTTC CASRSSRQGANEQFF
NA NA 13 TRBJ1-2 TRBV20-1 TGCAGTGCTACTACACCGCCGGGAAATGGCTACACCTTC CSATTPPGNGYTF
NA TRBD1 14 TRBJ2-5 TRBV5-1 TGCGCCAGCAGACAGGGGGCGCTTGGAGAGACCCAGTACTTC CASRQGALGETQYF
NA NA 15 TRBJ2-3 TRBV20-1 TGCAGTGCTACAGACGCGGACGGAGGCACAGATACGCAGTATTTT CSATDADGGTDTQYF
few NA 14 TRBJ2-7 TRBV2 TGTGCCCCAGGGAAGGGGCCCCCCTACTACGAGCAGTACTTC CAPGKGPPYYEQYF
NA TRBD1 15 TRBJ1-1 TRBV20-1 TGCAGTGCTAGAGCGTTACAGGGGACTATCTTTGAAGCTTTCTTT CSARALQGTIFEAFF
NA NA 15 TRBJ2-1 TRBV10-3 TGTGCCATCAGTGATTGGAACGGATCCTACAATGAGCAGTTCTTC CAISDWNGSYNEQFF
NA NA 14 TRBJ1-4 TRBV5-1 TGCGCCAGTCGGCGGGGGTCGACTAATGAAAAACTGTTTTTT CASRRGSTNEKLFF
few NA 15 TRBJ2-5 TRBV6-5 TGTGCCAGCAGTTACTCGATGGGCGTACAAGAGACCCAGTACTTC CASSYSMGVQETQYF
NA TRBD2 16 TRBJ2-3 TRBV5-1 TGCGCCAGCAGCTCTATAGCGGGGGAAAGCACAGATACGCAGTATTTT CASSSIAGESTDTQYF
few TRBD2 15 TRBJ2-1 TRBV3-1 TGTGCCAGCAGCCAAGGGCCTAGCGGTACGAATGAGCAGTTCTTC CASSQGPSGTNEQFF
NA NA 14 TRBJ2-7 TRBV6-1 TGTGCCAGCAGTGGCGGGACAGCCGGCACAAAGCAGTACTTC CASSGGTAGTKQYF
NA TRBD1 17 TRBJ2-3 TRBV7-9 TGTGCCAGCAGCTCTACATACGGGACAGGATCCACAGATACGCAGTATTTT CASSSTYGTGSTDTQYF
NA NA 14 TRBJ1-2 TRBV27 TGTGCCAGCAGTGTGAAATCCCCGCCCAATGGCTACACCTTC CASSVKSPPNGYTF
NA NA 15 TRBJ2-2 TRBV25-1 TGTGCCAGCAGTGACCGATGGCCTCTAACCGGGGAGCTGTTTTTT CASSDRWPLTGELFF
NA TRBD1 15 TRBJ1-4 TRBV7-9 TGTGCCAGCAGCCGGAGGACAGGACTGAATGAAAAACTGTTTTTT CASSRRTGLNEKLFF
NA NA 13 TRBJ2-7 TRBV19 TGTGCCAGTACCTCGGACGGCTCCTACGAGCAGTACTTC CASTSDGSYEQYF
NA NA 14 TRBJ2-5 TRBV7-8 TGTGCCAGCAGCCGTAATGAGTACCAAGAGACCCAGTACTTC CASSRNEYQETQYF
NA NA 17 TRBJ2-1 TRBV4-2 TGTGCCAGCAGCCAAGATTTTCAGGACAGCTCCTACAATGAGCAGTTCTTC CASSQDFQDSSYNEQFF
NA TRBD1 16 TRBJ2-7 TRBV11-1 TGTGCCAGCTCTCTTCTCGGGGGACAGGGCAACTACGAGCAGTACTTC CASSLLGGQGNYEQYF
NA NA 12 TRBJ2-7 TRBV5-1 TGCGCCAGCAGCTCCGATTACTACGAGCAGTACTTC CASSSDYYEQYF
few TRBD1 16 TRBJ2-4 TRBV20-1 TGCAGTGCTAGAGATCAGGGGGCTAGGGACAAAAACATTCAGTACTTC CSARDQGARDKNIQYF
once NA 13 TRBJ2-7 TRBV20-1 TGCAGTGCCCCGGGGGTAGCGGCCCGCGAGCAGTACTTC CSAPGVAAREQYF
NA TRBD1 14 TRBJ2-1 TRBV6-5 TGTGCCAGCAGACAGGGGGCGGCCTACAATGAGCAGTTCTTC CASRQGAAYNEQFF
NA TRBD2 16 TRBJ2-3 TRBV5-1 TGCGCCAGCAGCTTGGAAGGTAGCGGGAACCAAGATACGCAGTATTTT CASSLEGSGNQDTQYF
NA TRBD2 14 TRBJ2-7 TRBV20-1 TGCAGTGCCCTCCGACTAGCGGGAACCTACGAGCAGTACTTC CSALRLAGTYEQYF
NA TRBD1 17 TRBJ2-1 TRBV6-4 TGTGCCAGCAGTCCCGGTGAGGGGGCTGTCTCCTACAATGAGCAGTTCTTC CASSPGEGAVSYNEQFF
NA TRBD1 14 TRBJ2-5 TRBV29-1 TGCAGCGTTGAAAAGGGGGCAGGGGTGGAGACCCAGTACTTC CSVEKGAGVETQYF
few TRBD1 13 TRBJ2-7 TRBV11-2 TGTGCCAGCAGTCGACAGGGGAGGAACGAGCAGTACTTC CASSRQGRNEQYF
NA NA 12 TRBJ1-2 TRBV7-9 TGTGCCAGCAGCTTGTCAGCCTATGGCTACACCTTC CASSLSAYGYTF
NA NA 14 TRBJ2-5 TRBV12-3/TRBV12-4 TGTGCCAGCAGTCCCCGGGTAGCTAAAGAGACCCAGTACTTC CASSPRVAKETQYF
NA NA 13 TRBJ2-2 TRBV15 TGTGCCACCAGTGTGGAGAACACCGGGGAGCTGTTTTTT CATSVENTGELFF
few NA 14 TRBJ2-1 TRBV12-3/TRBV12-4 TGTGCCAGCACCTGGGGCGGGCCTTACAATGAGCAGTTCTTC CASTWGGPYNEQFF
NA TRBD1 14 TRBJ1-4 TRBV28 TGTGCCAGCAGTTCGGGGCAGGGGGAGGGAAAACTGTTTTTT CASSSGQGEGKLFF
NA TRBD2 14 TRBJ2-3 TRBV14 TGTGCCGGCAAGCGGGAGGGAAGCACAGATACGCAGTATTTT CAGKREGSTDTQYF
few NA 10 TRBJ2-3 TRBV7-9 TGTGCCAGCAGCACTTTCGAACCGTATTTT CASSTFEPYF
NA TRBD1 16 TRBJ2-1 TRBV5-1 TGCGCCAGTACGGACAGGGGGCCGTTGGTAGGCAATGAGCAGTTCTTC CASTDRGPLVGNEQFF
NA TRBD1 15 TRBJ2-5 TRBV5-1 TGCGCCAGCAGCTTGTTACTTCAGGGGGCTGAGACCCAGTACTTC CASSLLLQGAETQYF
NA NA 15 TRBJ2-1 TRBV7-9 TGTGCCAGCAGCTTAATGGGACCTCACTACAATGAGCAGTTCTTC CASSLMGPHYNEQFF
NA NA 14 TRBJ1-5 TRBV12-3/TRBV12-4 TGTGCCAGCAGCGCGACAGAGGAGGGTCAGCCTCAGCATTTT CASSATEEGQPQHF
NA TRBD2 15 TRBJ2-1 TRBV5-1 TGCGCCAGCAGGGTGTCCGGACTAGCGGTCAATGAGCAGTTCTTC CASRVSGLAVNEQFF
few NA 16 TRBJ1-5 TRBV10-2 TGCGCCAGCAGTGAGTCTTTGGACGGTTCCAATCAGCCCCAGCATTTT CASSESLDGSNQPQHF
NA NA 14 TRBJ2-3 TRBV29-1 TGCAGCGTTCAGTTCTTATCTAGCACAGATACGCAGTATTTT CSVQFLSSTDTQYF
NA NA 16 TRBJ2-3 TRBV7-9 TGTGTCAGCAATCCTGAAACGGGAGAGGGCACAGATACGCAGTATTTT CVSNPETGEGTDTQYF
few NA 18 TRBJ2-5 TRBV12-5 TGTGCTAGTGGTTTGGCGTCCCCATCCCTGCAGGGGTGGCAGACCCAGTACTTC CASGLASPSLQGWQTQYF
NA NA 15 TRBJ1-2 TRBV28 TGTGCCACCATGGGGCTGGGGGGGCGGAACTATGGCTACACCTTC CATMGLGGRNYGYTF
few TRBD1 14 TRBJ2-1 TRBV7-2 TGTGCCAGCAGCGTAGGGGGCCTAGCAGGTGAGCAGTTCTTC CASSVGGLAGEQFF
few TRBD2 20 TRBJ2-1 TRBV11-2 TGTGCCAGCAGCTTAGGGGCCGCCCTAGCGGGGGCCATCTCCTACAATGAGCAGTTCTTC CASSLGAALAGAISYNEQFF
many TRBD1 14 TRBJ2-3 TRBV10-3 TGTGCCATCAGGCGGACAGGGAACACAGATACGCAGTATTTT CAIRRTGNTDTQYF
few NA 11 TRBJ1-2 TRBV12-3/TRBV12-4 TGTGCCAGCAGTTGGGAATACGGCTACACCTTC CASSWEYGYTF
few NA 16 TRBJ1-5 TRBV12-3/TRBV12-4 TGTGCCAGCGCCGAGAATGGTAGAGGGAGCAATCAGCCCCAGCATTTT CASAENGRGSNQPQHF